A selection of T cell receptor beta chains follows, all from one sample in a study of Ad26.COV2.S vaccination and SARS-CoV-2 variants. Repertoires were generated with immunoSEQ multiplex PCR, while TCRdb's copy carries only in-frame clones and drops some. The sample carries more than 250,000 clones, about 87% recorded once. This specimen consisted of peripheral blood, obtained in a trial of Ad26.COV2.S vaccine versus placebo. The receptors originated from a person aged 18-60 years who received the Ad26.COV2.S COVID-19 vaccine or a placebo. The CDR3 runs from the conserved cysteine through the conserved F or W. The D gene is left open where the match is weak. Clone size is shown for a subset of rows, as once, few, many or a class of expanded clone.

J gene | D gene | clone size | V gene | CDR3 protein | CDR3 DNA
TRBJ1-2 | - | - | TRBV6-4 | CASTTGWYGYTF | TGTGCCAGCACCACGGGTTGGTATGGCTACACCTTC
TRBJ1-4 | - | - | TRBV24-1 | CATSDAQGDLEKLFF | TGTGCCACCAGTGATGCCCAGGGTGATCTAGAAAAACTGTTTTTT
TRBJ2-1 | - | once | TRBV30 | CAWRRAGAGNEQFF | TGTGCCTGGAGAAGGGCAGGGGCCGGCAATGAGCAGTTCTTC
TRBJ1-4 | - | - | TRBV3-1/TRBV3-2 | CASSKANRAGEKLFF | TGTGCCAGCAGTAAAGCAAACAGGGCGGGTGAAAAACTGTTTTTT
TRBJ1-5 | - | few | TRBV15 | CATSRKSGVEQPQHF | TGTGCCACCAGCAGGAAGTCTGGGGTAGAGCAGCCCCAGCATTTT
TRBJ2-7 | TRBD2 | - | TRBV7-9 | CASSFSSGKTYEQYF | TGTGCCAGCAGCTTTTCTAGCGGCAAGACCTACGAGCAGTACTTC
TRBJ2-1 | - | - | TRBV27 | CASRGGNEQFF | TGTGCCAGCCGAGGGGGAAATGAGCAGTTCTTC
TRBJ2-3 | - | - | TRBV2 | CASSPLGGDTQYF | TGTGCCAGCAGCCCCTTGGGGGGAGATACGCAGTATTTT
TRBJ1-3 | - | - | TRBV5-1 | CASSLVGLGNTIYF | TGCGCCAGCAGCTTGGTAGGGTTGGGAAACACCATATATTTT
TRBJ1-1 | - | - | TRBV27 | CASSLVPQLNTEAFF | TGTGCCAGCAGTTTAGTTCCACAATTGAACACTGAAGCTTTCTTT
TRBJ2-7 | - | - | TRBV5-1 | CASSLGANFYEQYF | TGCGCCAGCAGCTTGGGGGCGAACTTCTACGAGCAGTACTTC
TRBJ1-5 | - | - | TRBV6-5 | CAGQQGMGNQPQHF | TGTGCCGGCCAACAGGGTATGGGCAATCAGCCCCAGCATTTT